This T cell receptor beta chain comes out of a study of T cells in Graves' hyperthyroidism and ophthalmopathy. The table lists this clonotype with a few counts. Germline V CDR1 and CDR2: SGHDT, YYEEEE. Trimming cost V 1 base and J 7 bases, with 11 bases left between them. The CDR3 loop spans 14 amino acids. RNA transcripts yielded amplified TCR beta CDR3 regions. During a first-round RT-PCR of the TCR CDR3, the HTBI primer set was used. TCRdb itself ran the multiplex PCR reads through MiXCR, one entry per CDR3 protein. Here the sample spans 600,000 to 850,000 distinct CDR3 sequences, 18% being singletons.

The chain has TRBV5-6 and TRBJ1-4, with D unclear. Sequenced material: blood. The origin of this receptor is a woman aged 50 to 65 with Graves' hyperthyroidism that later progressed to Graves' ophthalmopathy. CDR3 sequence reads: CASSLSRVLEKLFF. The CDR3 coding sequence is TGTGCCAGCAGCTTGTCTAGGGTACTTGAAAAACTGTTTTTT. Together with reference TRBV5-6 and TRBJ1-4, the CDR3 gives the full variable domain: DAGVTQSPTHLIKTRGQQVTLRCSPKSGHDTVSWYQQALGQGPQFIFQYYEEEERQRGNFPDRFSGHQFPNYSSELNVNALLLGDSALYLCASSLSRVLEKLFFGSGTQLSVL.